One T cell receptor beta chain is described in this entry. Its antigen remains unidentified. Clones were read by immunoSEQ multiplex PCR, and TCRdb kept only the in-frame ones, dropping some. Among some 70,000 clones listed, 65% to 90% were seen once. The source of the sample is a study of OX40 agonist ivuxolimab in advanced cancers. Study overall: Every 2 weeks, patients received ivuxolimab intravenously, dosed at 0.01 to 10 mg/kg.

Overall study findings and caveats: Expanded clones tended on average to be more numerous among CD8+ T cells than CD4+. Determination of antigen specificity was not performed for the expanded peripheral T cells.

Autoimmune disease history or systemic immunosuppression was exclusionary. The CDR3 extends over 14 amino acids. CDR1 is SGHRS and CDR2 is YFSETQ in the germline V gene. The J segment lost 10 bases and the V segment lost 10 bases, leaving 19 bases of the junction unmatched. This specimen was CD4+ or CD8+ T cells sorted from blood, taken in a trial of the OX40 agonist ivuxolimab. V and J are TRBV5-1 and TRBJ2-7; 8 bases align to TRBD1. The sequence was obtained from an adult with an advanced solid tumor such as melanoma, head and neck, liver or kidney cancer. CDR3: CASSPTGGFTPQYF. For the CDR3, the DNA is TGCGCCTCCAGCCCAACAGGGGGGTTTACACCCCAGTACTTC.